The sequence of this T cell receptor beta chain was determined in a study of blood T cell repertoires in COVID-19. Data came from immunoSEQ multiplex PCR; TCRdb stores just in-frame clones and leaves some out. The repertoire holds about 280,000 clones, 85% seen once, with under 3% in the top ten. Comments on this clone: The junction differs from germline at one of its ends, possibly a read error.

This CDR3 is built from 13 residues. The chain couples TRBV12-3 or TRBV12-4 to TRBJ2-5, with a tentative D call TRBD1 (6 bases). Sequencing was performed on PBMCs or T cells enriched from blood (not recorded which). The clonotype was recovered from a woman in her 50s who had recovered from COVID-19. The CDR3 DNA reads as TGTGCCAGCAGTTTAGGCCAGTTACAGGGAACAAACTTC. This codes for CASSLGQLQGTNF.